This T cell receptor (beta chain) was sequenced during a study of T cells in Graves' hyperthyroidism and ophthalmopathy. The wider study: Before treatment of any kind, peripheral blood was taken at initial diagnosis. Overall study results and limits: Ophthalmopathy could be told apart from stable hyperthyroidism with a 13 V-J model. Blood also contained most expanded thyroid clonotypes above 0.001.

This clonotype was counted between two and nine times. Its antigen is not known. From RNA transcripts, TCR beta CDR3 regions were amplified. When the TCR CDR3 underwent first-round RT-PCR, the HTBI primer set was used. TCRdb called the multiplex PCR reads again in MiXCR, with one record for every CDR3 protein. The sample holds roughly 660,000 distinct CDR3 sequences, 15% to 20% seen once. The CDR3 is 13 residues long. The V gene lost 8 bases and the J gene lost 4 bases, with 13 bases spanning the gap. The germline V gene has CDR1 SGHVS and CDR2 FQNEAQ. This clonotype was sampled from a man aged 45-60 years with Graves' hyperthyroidism. The chain couples TRBV7-8 to TRBJ2-3, with D maybe TRBD1 (7 bases). The sequencing input was blood. CDR3 sequence (DNA): TGTGCCAGCGCGGAGGGGGCGGCAGATACGCAGTATTTT. This translates into CASAEGAADTQYF.